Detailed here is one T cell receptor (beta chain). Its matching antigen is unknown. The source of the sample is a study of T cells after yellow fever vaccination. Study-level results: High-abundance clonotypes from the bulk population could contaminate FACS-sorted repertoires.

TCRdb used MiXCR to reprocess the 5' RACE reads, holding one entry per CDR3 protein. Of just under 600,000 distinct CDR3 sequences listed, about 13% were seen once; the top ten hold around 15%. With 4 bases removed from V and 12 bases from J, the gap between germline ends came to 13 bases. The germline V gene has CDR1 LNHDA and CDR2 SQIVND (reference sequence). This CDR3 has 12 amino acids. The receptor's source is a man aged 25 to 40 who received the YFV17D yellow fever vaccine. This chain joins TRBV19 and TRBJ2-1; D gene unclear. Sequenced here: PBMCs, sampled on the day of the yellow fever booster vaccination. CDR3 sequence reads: CASSTPGGTQFF. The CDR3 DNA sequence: TGTGCCAGTAGTACCCCCGGCGGAACGCAGTTCTTC.